The 13 T cell receptor beta chains given below trace back to one sample, sequenced in a study of T cell changes during pregnancy in multiple sclerosis. TCRdb's copy holds only in-frame clones and misses some; the assay was immunoSEQ multiplex PCR. The profile shows 75,000 to 80,000 clones, 90% to 95% of them singletons. This sample comprised peripheral blood, obtained in the second trimester of pregnancy. The receptors were gathered from a female donor in good health, enrolled as a control in a pregnancy study.

V is TRBV7-6 and J is TRBJ2-2, with 7 bases aligning to TRBD2. J lost 4 bases, V lost 8 bases, and 16 bases had no gene match. CDR3 length: 17 residues. Germline V gives CDR1 SGHVS, CDR2 FNYEAQ. Written as DNA, the CDR3 is TGTGCCAGCTATAAATTGGGCGGGGGAGGATCCACCGGGGAGCTGTTTTTT. It encodes CASYKLGGGGSTGELFF.

The J gene is TRBJ2-7, the V gene TRBV4-3; 7 nucleotides match TRBD1. This CDR3 spans 14 amino acids. With 0 bases clipped from V and 6 bases from J, the junction kept 5 bases outside the gene matches. Germline CDR1 LGHNA, CDR2 YSLEER. The CDR3: CASSQDRRGPEQYF. As DNA, the CDR3 is TGCGCCAGCAGCCAAGATCGAAGGGGGCCCGAGCAGTACTTC.

V and J are TRBV5-6 and TRBJ1-2; D unclear. Germline V gene lookup returns CDR1 SGHDT and CDR2 YYEEEE. This CDR3 spans 13 amino acids. The ends were cut back, 4 bases at V and 4 bases at J, with 11 bases in the middle. The CDR3 DNA is TGTGCCAGCAGCGAGGGTTTAACCTATGGCTACACCTTC. As protein: CASSEGLTYGYTF.

J is TRBJ1-5 and V is TRBV7-2; possibly TRBD1 for D (6 bases). This CDR3 region has 15 residues. Trimming stripped 6 bases from V and 0 bases from J, with 12 bases between. Germline V CDR1 and CDR2: SGHTA, FQGNSA. In DNA, the CDR3 is TGTGCCAGCAGTCGAGGACAGACTAGCAATCAGCCCCAGCATTTT. It codes for CASSRGQTSNQPQHF.

The chain recombines TRBV15 with TRBJ2-3; no definite D call. Trimming pared 1 base from V and 6 bases from J, leaving 5 bases between. This CDR3 region has 12 residues. Germline V lookup: CDR1 LNHNV, CDR2 YYDKDF (reference sequence). The CDR3 DNA is TGTGCCACCAGCAGAGGTGAGGATACGCAGTATTTT. It specifies CATSRGEDTQYF.

J is TRBJ1-1 and V is TRBV30; 7 bases match TRBD1. Germline V gives CDR1 GTSNPN, CDR2 SVGIG (reference sequence). This CDR3 spans 12 amino acids. V gave up 0 bases and J gave up 11 bases; unmatched junction bases: 6. The CDR3 nucleotides are TGTGCCTGGAGTGTAGGGGGCCGGTCGGCTTTCTTT. Its translation: CAWSVGGRSAFF.

The chain joins TRBV29-1 to TRBJ1-2, with D perhaps matching TRBD1 (5 bases). This CDR3 is 13 amino acids long. Germline-derived CDR1 and CDR2 are SQVTM and ANQGSEA. Trimming cost V 3 bases and J 4 bases, with 12 bases left between them. The CDR3 nucleotides read TGCAGCGTTGACGTCGTAGGGGTCTATGGCTACACCTTC. It specifies CSVDVVGVYGYTF.

V usage is TRBV19 and J usage is TRBJ1-2; maybe TRBD1 (6 bases). Germline loops: CDR1 LNHDA, CDR2 SQIVND (reference sequence). This CDR3 has 14 amino acids. Trimming removed 3 bases from V and 3 bases from J, with 11 bases in between. The CDR3 nucleotides read TGTGCCAGTAGTATGGGGGCCCCCTACTATGGCTACACCTTC. Translated: CASSMGAPYYGYTF.

The rearrangement links TRBV7-9 to TRBJ2-5, with D possibly matching TRBD2 (5 bases). V was cut by 4 bases and J by 10 bases, with 22 bases left in between. This CDR3 contains 15 residues. CDR1 and CDR2 (germline): SEHNR, FQNEAQ (reference sequence). This CDR3 reads CASSSFNGDRVSQYF. The CDR3 coding sequence is TGTGCCAGCAGCTCATTCAACGGGGATCGGGTGAGCCAGTACTTC.

The chain joins TRBV11-3 to TRBJ2-7, with TRBD1 as a possible D gene (5 bases). CDR3 length: 13 residues. The germline V gene encodes CDR1 SGHNT and CDR2 YENEEA. V was trimmed by 2 bases and J by 9 bases, leaving 14 bases between them. The chain's CDR3 is CASSLQGPTLQYF. The CDR3 DNA follows: TGTGCCAGCAGCTTACAGGGTCCTACGTTGCAGTACTTC.

This clone was recorded once. The chain employs TRBV5-1 and TRBJ2-7, with a tentative D call TRBD1 (6 bases). The germline V gene has CDR1 SGHRS and CDR2 YFSETQ. Trimming took off 0 bases at V and 5 bases at J, with 12 bases between the two ends. This CDR3 is built from 14 residues. This chain's CDR3 is CASSLAGEWNEQYF. Here the CDR3 DNA reads TGCGCCAGCAGCTTGGCAGGGGAGTGGAACGAGCAGTACTTC.

This chain uses TRBV5-1 with TRBJ2-3; possibly TRBD1 for D (6 bases). CDR1 and CDR2 (germline): SGHRS, YFSETQ. The CDR3 sequence is 16 residues long. V was cut by 0 bases and J by 0 bases, with 11 bases left in between. CDR3 nucleotide sequence: TGCGCCAGCAGCTTGGCTGGACAGACGAGCACAGATACGCAGTATTTT. It codes for CASSLAGQTSTDTQYF. The whole variable domain, filled in from reference TRBV5-1 and TRBJ2-3, reads KAGVTQTPRYLIKTRGQQVTLSCSPISGHRSVSWYQQTPGQGLQFLFEYFSETQRNKGNFPGRFSGRQFSNSRSEMNVSTLELGDSALYLCASSLAGQTSTDTQYFGPGTRLTVL.

V gene TRBV5-5 combines with J gene TRBJ2-2; 9 nucleotides match TRBD1. Germline V gene sequence: CDR1 SGHKS, CDR2 YYEKEE (reference sequence). This CDR3 region has 18 residues. The J segment lost 0 bases and the V segment lost 0 bases, leaving 6 bases of the junction unmatched. DNA of the CDR3: TGTGCCAGCAGCTTGGAGGGACAGGGAGCCGCGAACACCGGGGAGCTGTTTTTT. Translation gives CASSLEGQGAANTGELFF.